This T cell receptor beta chain comes out of a study of blood T cell repertoires in COVID-19. Study-wide context: Specimens from acute and convalescent COVID-19 originated in the United States, Italy and Spain.

Sequenced by immunoSEQ multiplex PCR; TCRdb stores in-frame clones only, minus some. Of 200,000 to 250,000 clones detected, around 86% appear once; the ten largest clones hold approximately 3%. The CDR3 length is 13 residues. The germline gives CDR1 SGHRS, CDR2 YFSETQ. The ends lost 4 bases at V and 7 bases at J; junction bases unmatched: 6. The rearrangement links TRBV5-1 to TRBJ2-7; 9 bases match TRBD2. This sequence originates from a woman aged 25 to 39 who had recovered from COVID-19. Material: peripheral blood. The CDR3 sequence is CASSRGLAPEQYF. DNA for the CDR3: TGCGCCAGCAGCCGAGGACTAGCGCCGGAGCAGTACTTC.